This section outlines one T cell receptor beta chain sequence together with its context. What it binds is not known. The template consisted of bulk tumor genomic DNA, with roughly 0.65 ug used per sample. Several widely spaced biopsies per primary tumor were taken during surgery. With untreated, newly diagnosed non-small cell lung cancer, the patients went on to undergo curative surgery. Donor patients had newly diagnosed non-small cell lung cancer and were having surgery with curative intent. V dropped 4 bases and J dropped 11 bases, with 14 bases sitting between them. The CDR3 is 12 amino acids. CDR1 is SGHTA, CDR2 FQGNSA, per germline. Amplification of the TCR beta CDR3 was achieved through multiplex PCR with 32 V and 13 J primers. TCRdb recomputed calls from the multiplex PCR reads with MiXCR, one row per CDR3 protein. The sample has more than 10,000 distinct CDR3 sequences, 22% seen once. This record comes from a study of immune heterogeneity within non-small cell lung tumors. Study at large: There was 1 tumor not otherwise specified, along with over nine non-squamous carcinomas and 4 squamous cell carcinomas. Broader study findings: Local T-cell clonality was recorded as moderately but significantly correlated with local tumor mutational burden, with R about 0.35.

The rearrangement joins TRBV7-2 to TRBJ1-1; TRBD1 might be the D (5 bases). Sample: lung tumor tissue. This receptor was identified in a man aged 55 to 70 with non-small cell lung cancer. The CDR3 sequence: CASSSLGVKAFF. CDR3 in DNA: TGTGCCAGCAGCTCCCTAGGGGTGAAGGCTTTCTTT.